These 21 T cell receptor beta chains originate from one sample sequenced in a study of cytomegalovirus exposure and HLA in healthy donors. PCR used 60 Vbeta primers and 13 Jbeta primers. Clones were read by immunoSEQ multiplex PCR, and TCRdb kept only the in-frame ones, dropping some. The data contain about 130,000 clones, around 73% of them singletons. Sequencing input: PBMCs. Every receptor here comes from a human donor in good health.

The chain has TRBV4-2 and TRBJ2-7; the D gene is possibly TRBD2 (6 bases). Trimming removed 1 base at V and 2 bases at J, with 9 bases between. Germline assignment: CDR1 LGHNA and CDR2 YNFKEQ. The CDR3 is made up of 14 amino acids. CDR3 loop: CASSQVRGPYEQYF. The CDR3 region has the DNA TGTGCCAGCAGCCAAGTGCGGGGTCCCTACGAGCAGTACTTC.

The V call is TRBV11-2, the J call TRBJ1-1, with 8 positions matching TRBD1. V shed 5 bases, J shed 2 bases, and the junction held 7 bases outside the gene matches. The germline V gene encodes CDR1 SGHAT and CDR2 FQNNGV. The length of the CDR3 is 15 residues. The CDR3 nucleotides are TGTGCCAGCAGCCCATGGACAGGGCGAAACACTGAAGCTTTCTTT. It specifies CASSPWTGRNTEAFF.

V and J are TRBV6-5 and TRBJ1-3; no firm D call. Germline V gene data show CDR1 as MNHEY and CDR2 as SVGAGI. Trimming cost V 3 bases and J 4 bases, with 10 bases left between them. CDR3 length: 14 residues. The CDR3 DNA sequence: TGTGCCAGCAGTTATACGGTAACCGGAAACACCATATATTTT. Protein sequence: CASSYTVTGNTIYF.

The chain employs TRBV19 and TRBJ2-3; 7 bases are shared with TRBD2. The CDR3 extends over 17 amino acids. Germline V gene data show CDR1 as LNHDA and CDR2 as SQIVND (reference sequence). With V trimmed by 4 bases and J by 0 bases, 10 bases remained unmatched. The CDR3 DNA is TGTGCCAGTAGTAAGGGACTACCCCAAGTTAGCACAGATACGCAGTATTTT. This encodes CASSKGLPQVSTDTQYF. Full variable domain (missing parts from reference TRBV19 and TRBJ2-3): DGGITQSPKYLFRKEGQNVTLSCEQNLNHDAMYWYRQDPGQGLRLIYYSQIVNDFQKGDIAEGYSVSREKKESFPLTVTSAQKNPTAFYLCASSKGLPQVSTDTQYFGPGTRLTVL.

This clone was seen only a few times. The chain employs TRBV28 and TRBJ1-2, with 7 bases fitting TRBD1. CDR3 size: 15 residues. The V segment lost 5 bases and the J segment 2 bases; nucleotides outside the gene matches: 8. Germline CDR1 and CDR2: MDHEN and SYDVKM. The CDR3 region has the DNA TGTGCCAGCAGTCCGACAGGGTTAAGGAACTATGGCTACACCTTC. This codes for CASSPTGLRNYGYTF.

The J gene is TRBJ2-1, the V gene TRBV25-1; TRBD2 aligns across 7 bases. Germline CDR1 is MGHDK and CDR2 is SYGVNS. Trimming removed 1 base from V and 2 bases from J; junction bases left unmatched: 5. This CDR3 has 16 amino acids. The CDR3 protein is CASSESVGGAYNEQFF. CDR3 nucleotide sequence: TGTGCCAGCAGTGAATCTGTGGGAGGGGCCTACAATGAGCAGTTCTTC. Full variable domain (missing parts from reference TRBV25-1 and TRBJ2-1): EADIYQTPRYLVIGTGKKITLECSQTMGHDKMYWYQQDPGMELHLIHYSYGVNSTEKGDLSSESTVSRIRTEHFPLTLESARPSHTSQYLCASSESVGGAYNEQFFGPGTRLTVL.

A few counts support this clone. The V gene is TRBV6-4, the J gene TRBJ1-2; D is uncertain. Trimming removed 7 bases from V and 4 bases from J, with 16 bases in between. Germline lookup yields CDR1 MRHNA and CDR2 SNTAGT. The CDR3 covers 14 residues. CDR3 protein: CASTWNRGSYGYTF. CDR3 DNA sequence: TGTGCCAGCACCTGGAACCGGGGTTCCTATGGCTACACCTTC.

The V gene is TRBV7-2, the J gene TRBJ2-2; D is possibly TRBD2 (5 bases). This CDR3 contains 16 residues. The V end lost 5 bases, the J end lost 0 bases, and 13 bases lay between the germline ends. Germline lookup yields CDR1 SGHTA and CDR2 FQGNSA. The CDR3 DNA reads as TGTGCCAGCAGCCGCCGGGCGGACTCGAACACCGGGGAGCTGTTTTTT. It is translated as CASSRRADSNTGELFF.

By frequency in the sample, this clone is medium-sized (0.01 to 0.1%). V usage is TRBV10-2 and J usage is TRBJ2-7; 9 nucleotides agree with TRBD1. This CDR3 has 15 amino acids. Germline CDR1 is WSHSY and CDR2 is SAAADI. The V segment lost 0 bases and the J segment 3 bases; nucleotides outside the gene matches: 3. CDR3: CASSESVGQGYEQYF. The CDR3 DNA reads as TGCGCCAGCAGTGAGTCGGTGGGACAGGGCTACGAGCAGTACTTC.

There are a few counts of this clone. This chain joins TRBV19 and TRBJ2-7; TRBD2 agrees at 9 bases. The germline V gene has CDR1 LNHDA and CDR2 SQIVND (reference sequence). The CDR3 is 15 residues long. V trimming: 0 bases; J trimming: 4 bases; junction bases outside the gene matches: 4. The CDR3 loop reads CASSIDNLAGYEQYF. Written as DNA, the CDR3 is TGTGCCAGTAGTATAGATAACCTAGCGGGATACGAGCAGTACTTC.

This rearrangement joins TRBV19 to TRBJ2-3; possibly TRBD2 for D (6 bases). Germline lookup yields CDR1 LNHDA and CDR2 SQIVND (reference sequence). The CDR3 totals 17 residues. Trimming took 8 bases from V and 0 from J, leaving 21 bases between them. In DNA form, the CDR3 reads TGTGCCAGTGGGCTTTTGGGACTGGGGGAAAGCACAGATACGCAGTATTTT. It specifies CASGLLGLGESTDTQYF. The variable domain in full, completed from reference TRBV19 and TRBJ2-3, reads DGGITQSPKYLFRKEGQNVTLSCEQNLNHDAMYWYRQDPGQGLRLIYYSQIVNDFQKGDIAEGYSVSREKKESFPLTVTSAQKNPTAFYLCASGLLGLGESTDTQYFGPGTRLTVL.

This clone has just a few counts. The J gene is TRBJ2-1, the V gene TRBV7-3; TRBD2 agrees at 8 bases. Germline V gives CDR1 SGHTA, CDR2 FQGTGA. J was trimmed by 10 bases and V by 0 bases; bases with no gene match: 11. The CDR3 sequence is 16 residues long. The CDR3 spells CASSLTKTREGGEQFF. The CDR3 DNA reads TGTGCCAGCAGCTTAACAAAAACCCGGGAGGGGGGCGAGCAGTTCTTC.

The chain couples TRBV7-3 to TRBJ2-1; possible D gene TRBD2, 7 bases. Between the trimmed V and J ends, which lost 3 bases and 6 bases, there was a span of 18 bases. Germline CDR1 SGHTA, CDR2 FQGTGA. The CDR3 length is 16 residues. CDR3 in DNA: TGTGCCAGCAGCTTCCTCGGGGCGGGGGCGGTCAATGAGCAGTTCTTC. Its translation: CASSFLGAGAVNEQFF.

The V call is TRBV29-1, the J call TRBJ2-7; TRBD2 matches 9 bases. The junction had 9 bases not matched to a gene; V was cut back by 4 bases and J by 5 bases. There are 14 residues in the CDR3. Germline V lookup: CDR1 SQVTM, CDR2 ANQGSEA. The DNA for the CDR3 is TGCAGCGTTGTGCGCGGGAGGGCTAGTGACGAGCAGTACTTC. Protein product: CSVVRGRASDEQYF.

The chain employs TRBV7-6 and TRBJ2-5; no firm D call. CDR1 and CDR2 from the germline V gene are SGHVS and FNYEAQ. The CDR3 totals 15 residues. V was clipped by 5 bases and J by 5 bases, with 18 bases between them. The CDR3 sequence is CASSPRRSPRETQYF. The CDR3 nucleotides read TGTGCCAGCAGCCCAAGGCGGAGCCCTCGGGAGACCCAGTACTTC.

This clone was seen more than once but under ten times. The chain is built from TRBV7-6 and TRBJ1-2; D is possibly TRBD1 (6 bases). Germline V gives CDR1 SGHVS, CDR2 FNYEAQ. The V and J ends lost 0 bases and 3 bases respectively, with 11 bases between them. The CDR3 is made up of 15 amino acids. The CDR3 DNA follows: TGTGCCAGCAGCTTAGCGAGCGGGGGCCACTATGGCTACACCTTC. It codes for CASSLASGGHYGYTF.

This chain links TRBV11-1 with TRBJ2-2; D possibly corresponds to TRBD2 (5 bases). CDR1 and CDR2 from the germline V gene are SGHAT and FQDESV (reference sequence). The V end lost 1 base, the J end lost 3 bases, and 9 bases lay between the germline ends. The CDR3 spans 15 residues. In nucleotides, the CDR3 is TGTGCCAGCAGCTTAGTGCCGGGATACACCGGGGAGCTGTTTTTT. Its translation is CASSLVPGYTGELFF.

The rearrangement joins TRBV11-1 to TRBJ2-2, with a tentative D call TRBD2 (5 bases). Trimming stripped 5 bases from V and 3 bases from J, with 10 bases between. The CDR3 covers 14 residues. Germline CDR1 SGHAT, CDR2 FQDESV (reference sequence). The CDR3 protein is CASSLQADTGELFF. In DNA form, the CDR3 reads TGTGCCAGCAGCCTGCAAGCGGACACCGGGGAGCTGTTTTTT.

V usage is TRBV11-2 and J usage is TRBJ1-5, with D perhaps TRBD1 (5 bases). The CDR3 is 17 residues long. The V end was cut by 8 bases, the J end by 5 bases, with 25 bases between. Germline V gene lookup returns CDR1 SGHAT and CDR2 FQNNGV. In DNA form, the CDR3 reads TGTGCCAGCGCGGAAAGCCGGGGGGAGGGACGGGATCAGCCCCAGCATTTT. Amino acids: CASAESRGEGRDQPQHF.

The chain carries TRBV5-6 and TRBJ2-2; 8 bases are shared with TRBD2. V lost 4 bases and J lost 5; bases outside the gene matches: 10. This CDR3 region has 16 residues. The V gene's germline CDR1 is SGHDT and CDR2 YYEEEE. The CDR3 sequence is CASSRPSGRGTGELFF. The CDR3 coding sequence is TGTGCCAGCAGCCGTCCGAGCGGGAGAGGTACCGGGGAGCTGTTTTTT.

The chain carries TRBV25-1 and TRBJ2-7, with TRBD1 as a possible D gene (5 bases). CDR1 and CDR2 from the germline V gene are MGHDK and SYGVNS. This CDR3 is 15 amino acids long. The V end lost 3 bases, the J end lost 6 bases, and 18 bases lay between the germline ends. CDR3 nucleotide sequence: TGTGCCAGCAGTGAGGCTCTGGGGCCCGCCGGCGAGCAGTACTTC. Its protein product is CASSEALGPAGEQYF.